This T cell receptor (beta chain) was captured in a study of blood T cell repertoires in COVID-19. The wider study: Donors in the United States, Italy and Spain gave samples during acute or convalescent COVID-19. PBMCs, B-cell-depleted T cells, or T cells provided the cDNA or gDNA that made up the material.

While infection was still active, Seattle patients were enrolled and then followed longitudinally. Original methodology: By means of reference gene primer amplification, nucleated cell counts were estimated. Profiling relied on immunoSEQ multiplex PCR, and the TCRdb table lists in-frame clones only, not all of them. For V, J and clone size, that table is used; D and trimming come from the DNA. In the table there are about 95,000 clones, about four fifths of which are singletons. The source of this sequence is a man aged 80 or over with COVID-19, enrolled during active disease. Source material: peripheral blood.

CDR3 nucleotide sequence: TGTGCCAGCAGCACGTTCCGGGACACTGTGGAAAAACTGTTTTTT. The encoded protein is CASSTFRDTVEKLFF. This chain uses TRBV7-9 with TRBJ1-4; TRBD1 might be the D (6 bases). V lost 5 bases, J lost 8 bases, and 18 bases lay in between. This CDR3 spans 15 amino acids. CDR1 and CDR2 from the germline V gene are SEHNR and FQNEAQ (reference sequence).